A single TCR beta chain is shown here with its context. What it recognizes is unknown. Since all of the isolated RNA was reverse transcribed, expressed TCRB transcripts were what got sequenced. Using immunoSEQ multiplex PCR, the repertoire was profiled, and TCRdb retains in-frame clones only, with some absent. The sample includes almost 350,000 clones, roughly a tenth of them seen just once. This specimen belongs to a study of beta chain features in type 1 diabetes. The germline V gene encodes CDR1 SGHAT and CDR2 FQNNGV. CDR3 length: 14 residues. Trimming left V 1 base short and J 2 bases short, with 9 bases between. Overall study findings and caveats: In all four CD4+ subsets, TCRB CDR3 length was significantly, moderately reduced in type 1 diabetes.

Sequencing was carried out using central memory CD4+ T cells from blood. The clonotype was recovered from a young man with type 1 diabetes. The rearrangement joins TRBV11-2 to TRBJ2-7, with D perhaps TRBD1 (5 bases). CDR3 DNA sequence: TGTGCCAGCAGCTTAGTCAGGGATCCCTACGAGCAGTACTTC. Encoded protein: CASSLVRDPYEQYF.